This TCR beta chain was recovered during a study of blood T cell repertoires in COVID-19. Overall study context: Acute and convalescent COVID-19 samples came from the United States, Italy and Spain. T cells, B-cell-depleted T cells, or PBMCs provided the cDNA or gDNA that served as material.

Authors' analysis steps: Estimation of nucleated cell counts was performed using reference gene primer amplification. Clones were sequenced by immunoSEQ multiplex PCR, and TCRdb holds only the in-frame ones, with some missing. Clonal size and the V and J genes are those of that table, whereas D and trimming came from the DNA. The data show about 120,000 clones, with around 90% seen just once and around 4.5% held by the top ten. The TCR sequence derives from a woman in her 50s with acute or convalescent COVID-19. Sequencing was done on a sample of peripheral blood.

The CDR3 DNA follows: TGTGCCAGCAGTGTCGGGACTCGATTTGGAGAGCAGTACTTC. Protein product: CASSVGTRFGEQYF. V gene TRBV2 combines with J gene TRBJ2-7, with D perhaps matching TRBD2 (6 bases). V dropped 4 bases and J dropped 7 bases, with 17 bases sitting between them. The CDR3 consists of 14 residues. Germline-derived CDR1 and CDR2 are SNHLY and FYNNEI. Drawing the rest from reference TRBV2 and TRBJ2-7, the complete variable domain is EPEVTQTPSHQVTQMGQEVILRCVPISNHLYFYWYRQILGQKVEFLVSFYNNEISEKSEIFDDQFSVERPDGSNFTLKIRSTKLEDSAMYFCASSVGTRFGEQYFGPGTRLTVT.